This T cell receptor (beta chain) was identified in a study of cytomegalovirus exposure and HLA in healthy donors. Regarding the study as a whole: An observed cluster of highly shared sequence variants was recorded as a likely sequencing artifact.

The primer mix had 60 Vbeta and 13 Jbeta primers. In the study's own analysis: There were about 80 million unique TCR beta chains by a later count, and 10 million to 12 million of them were shared. Measured with immunoSEQ multiplex PCR; TCRdb has only the in-frame clones, and not every one. V, J and clone size reflect that table, while D and trimming were determined from the DNA. The profile shows 170,000 or so clones, roughly 84% of them singletons. Of note for this clone: The antigen is undetermined.

Sample: PBMCs. The sequence was obtained from a boy aged 2-9 years in good health and CMV-seronegative.

CDR3 sequence (DNA): TGTGCCAGCAGTCCCACGGGGCAGGGGGCAGCCAAAAACATTCAGTACTTC. The encoded protein is CASSPTGQGAAKNIQYF. J is TRBJ2-4 and V is TRBV28; 8 bases align to TRBD1. CDR1 and CDR2 (germline): MDHEN, SYDVKM. V lost 5 bases and J lost 0; bases outside the gene matches: 9. The CDR3 runs 17 residues.